This record looks at one T cell receptor beta chain sequence and its context. This clonotype has a handful of counts. The target of this receptor is not known. One base away there is no much larger clone; base qualities are not given. The sample comes from a study of robustness of blood B and T cell sequencing (dated by TCRdb to the late 2010s). At the level of the whole study: The study aimed to determine how much peripheral blood is needed to reliably characterize an individual's TCRbeta and IgG repertoires. Each of the approximately nine independently drawn blood samples had its TCRbeta and IgG repertoires measured. For technical replicates, two replicate TCRbeta cDNA libraries were prepared from one shared RNA pool that came from a single 10 ml draw. General findings and caveats noted by the study authors: Coverage of the top 10,000 TCRbeta clonotypes approached saturation when 3 or 4 tubes (roughly 26-40 ml blood) were combined. Immediate fractionation was required for EDTA tubes, so the use of EDTA tubes in multi-site collections was limited. Across technical replicate libraries, roughly 95% of the top 10,000 TCRbeta clonotypes in one library were also found in the other. Pooling tubes did not make the overlap of rare TCRbeta clonotypes any better, which implies that much larger blood volumes would be needed to capture those rare clonotypes. The 1,000 most abundant TCRbeta clonotypes from the pooled draws were found in every single 10 ml sample. The TCRbeta rarefaction curves did not fully level off, which suggests under-sequencing or many low-abundance clonotypes. Evidence of cross-contamination, likely caused by batch processing, was seen in one pair of TCRbeta libraries, and the UMI-sequence pairs shared between the two libraries were removed.

The CDR3 contains 12 residues, cysteine and phenylalanine counted. Left in the record is the CDR3 DNA by itself, 36 bases read in frame from the first base. V sheds 5 bases and J sheds 3 bases, leaving 8 bases between their ends. The germline V gene sets CDR1 to SGHNT and CDR2 to YENEEA. The receptor library was made with PCR. For sequencing, an Illumina MiSeq was employed. cDNA was synthesized with SMARTScribe reverse transcriptase and a 5' template-switch oligo that added a universal priming site. Each cDNA molecule was tagged by a 12-nucleotide random unique molecular identifier (UMI) carried on the template-switch oligo. During reverse transcription, TCRbeta transcripts were targeted using chain-specific reverse primers. Residual template-switch adapters were removed by uracil DNA glycosylase treatment, and cDNA was purified using a Qiagen MinElute kit. The first PCR ran for about 20 cycles with KAPA HiFi HotStart ReadyMix and step-out primers, divided among four 50 microliter reactions. Before further amplification, first-round PCR products were gel-purified. Illumina Nextera adapters were attached in a second PCR of roughly 8 cycles, and the libraries were then purified and pooled. The UMI barcode for each TCRbeta molecule was captured by a 50-nucleotide 5' read. In the authors' own workflow: Using the MIGEC toolkit, reads were grouped by UMI into consensus reads. PEAR was used to merge forward and reverse consensus reads into final reads. A custom decontamination script removed identical UMI-sequence pairs shared across libraries, treating them as cross-sample contamination. V(D)J assignment and CDR3 extraction were performed with MIGMAP, a wrapper around IgBLAST. A TCR clonotype was defined as sharing the same V gene, J gene and CDR3 amino acid sequence, and CDR1 and CDR2 were not sequenced. TCRdb reworked the public reads: Q25 trimming with fastp, MiXCR clone assembly, productive beta chains retained. Under each unique CDR3 protein, matching rows form one entry showing the most common genes and DNA. TCRdb's processing, not the authors' own work, is the source of the V and J calls. The sample has over 3,500 distinct CDR3 sequences on record, 45% to 60% of them singletons. The ten largest account for around a quarter of the sample.

TCRbeta repertoires were measured from mRNA instead of genomic DNA, an approach that captures expressed receptors. Leukocytes from the buffy coat were collected into Trizol, and RNA was extracted using the Direct-zol RNA MiniPrep Plus kit with no cell sorting. To separate plasma, buffy coat and red blood cells, EDTA blood tubes were immediately centrifuged at 4 degrees C. The rearrangement joined TRBV11-3 to TRBJ2-7, with TRBD2 as a weak D call on 5 bases. The sample was peripheral blood. The source is a human donor in good health. The CDR3 protein sequence reads: CASSPRDYEQYF. The DNA sequence is TGTGCCAGCAGCCCCCGGGACTACGAGCAGTACTTC.